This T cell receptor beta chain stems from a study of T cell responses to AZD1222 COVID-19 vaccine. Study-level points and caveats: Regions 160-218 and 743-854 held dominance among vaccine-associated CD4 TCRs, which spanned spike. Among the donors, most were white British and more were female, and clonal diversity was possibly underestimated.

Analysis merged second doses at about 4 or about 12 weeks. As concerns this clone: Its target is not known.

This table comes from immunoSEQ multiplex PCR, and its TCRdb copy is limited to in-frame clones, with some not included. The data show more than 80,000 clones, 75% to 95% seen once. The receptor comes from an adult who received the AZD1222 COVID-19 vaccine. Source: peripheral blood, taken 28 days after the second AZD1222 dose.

CDR3 nucleotides: TGCGCCAGCAGCCCTGACAGGGTGAACTATGGCTACACCTTC. Residues: CASSPDRVNYGYTF. This sequence joins TRBV5-1 and TRBJ1-2; the match to TRBD1 covers 7 bases. Losses at the gene ends were 4 bases for V and 2 bases for J; bases not matched to a gene: 5. The CDR3 totals 14 residues. Germline V gives CDR1 SGHRS, CDR2 YFSETQ.